The 20 T cell receptor beta chains in this list originate from one sample, sequenced in a study of blood T cell repertoires in COVID-19. Produced via immunoSEQ multiplex PCR; TCRdb's table is partial and in-frame only. The table has 130,000 to 150,000 clones, about 84% seen once. The sequencing input was peripheral blood. The receptors come from an elderly woman in a cohort sampled during active or convalescent COVID-19.

The V call is TRBV14, the J call TRBJ2-2; weak D call: TRBD2 (6 bases). Trimming shortened V by 4 bases and J by 3 bases, and 12 bases separated the two germline ends. Per germline, CDR1 SGHDN and CDR2 FVKESK. The CDR3 is made up of 15 amino acids. The CDR3 loop reads CASSRRDSYTGELFF. For the CDR3, the DNA is TGTGCCAGCAGCCGCCGGGACTCGTACACCGGGGAGCTGTTTTTT.

V usage is TRBV19 and J usage is TRBJ2-2; possible D gene TRBD1, 5 bases. The germline V gene encodes CDR1 LNHDA and CDR2 SQIVND (reference sequence). The CDR3 is 15 residues long. Trimming removed 5 bases from V and 1 base from J, with 11 bases in between. This chain's CDR3 is CASSLFQGNTGELFF. DNA of the CDR3: TGTGCCAGTAGTTTATTTCAGGGGAACACCGGGGAGCTGTTTTTT.

The chain links TRBV18 to TRBJ1-6; 7 bases map to TRBD1. Trimming removed 5 bases from V and 4 bases from J; junction bases left unmatched: 5. The length of the CDR3 is 15 residues. Germline V gene lookup returns CDR1 KGHSH and CDR2 LQKENI. CDR3 sequence (DNA): TGTGCCAGCTCAACCGGGACAGAGTATAATTCACCCCTCCACTTT. Translating gives CASSTGTEYNSPLHF.

The rearrangement joins TRBV5-4 to TRBJ2-2, with TRBD1 matching over 10 bases. This CDR3 has 15 amino acids. J lost 5 bases, V lost 7 bases, and 8 bases had no gene match. In germline, CDR1 is SGHNT, CDR2 YYREEE (reference sequence). DNA for the CDR3: TGTGCCAGCGAGCTCGGGACAGGGGTTACCGGGGAGCTGTTTTTT. Its protein is CASELGTGVTGELFF.

The chain carries TRBV10-3 and TRBJ1-3; a weak D match, TRBD1 (5 bases). Per germline, CDR1 ENHRY and CDR2 SYGVKD. V lost 2 bases and J 0 bases, leaving 23 bases between the germline ends. CDR3 length equals 20 residues. In DNA form, the CDR3 reads TGTGCCATCAGTGAGCCAGGCAGGGCAGGGCGACCAAACTCTGGAAACACCATATATTTT. It codes for CAISEPGRAGRPNSGNTIYF.

V is TRBV28 and J is TRBJ1-1; 8 bases fit TRBD1. The CDR3 has 15 amino acids. CDR1 and CDR2 from the germline V gene are MDHEN and SYDVKM. The J segment lost 4 bases and the V segment lost 5 bases, leaving 9 bases of the junction unmatched. CDR3 DNA: TGTGCCAGCAGTCTCCATTCGACAGGGGTCACTGAAGCTTTCTTT. Its protein product is CASSLHSTGVTEAFF.

The chain carries TRBV6-5 and TRBJ2-5; TRBD2 aligns across 12 bases. The J segment lost 2 bases and the V segment lost 6 bases, leaving 1 base of the junction unmatched. CDR3 length: 14 residues. Germline CDR1 is MNHEY and CDR2 is SVGAGI. The CDR3 bases are TGTGCCAGCAGACTAGCGGGGGGTCAAGAGACCCAGTACTTC. Translation gives CASRLAGGQETQYF.

The chain carries TRBV12-3 or TRBV12-4 and TRBJ1-5, with 7 bases matching TRBD1. This CDR3 comprises 13 residues. V trimming: 5 bases; J trimming: 6 bases; junction bases outside the gene matches: 4. The CDR3 region has the DNA TGTGCCAGCAGTGAACAGGGGAGTCAGCCCCAGCATTTT. Protein sequence: CASSEQGSQPQHF.

The chain recombines TRBV2 with TRBJ2-5; 8 bases fit TRBD1. V dropped 8 bases and J dropped 5; count of bases not matched to a gene: 7. Per the germline V gene, CDR1 is SNHLY and CDR2 is FYNNEI. The CDR3 extends over 13 amino acids. The CDR3 sequence is CASSDRGWETQYF. CDR3 sequence (DNA): TGTGCCAGCTCTGACAGGGGCTGGGAGACCCAGTACTTC.

Concerning this clone: The germline gene is not matched at one end of the junction; a read error may be the cause. The chain combines TRBV12-5 with TRBJ1-4; weak D call: TRBD1 (6 bases). CDR1 and CDR2 (germline): LGHNT, FRNRAP. The CDR3 has 11 residues. The CDR3 sequence: CASAGGTLTRF. CDR3 coding DNA: TGTGCTAGTGCCGGGGGGACACTTACTAGATTT.

This chain uses TRBV3-1 (or the pseudogene TRBV3-2) with TRBJ2-3; the match to TRBD2 covers 8 bases. This CDR3 has 16 amino acids. V was clipped by 5 bases and J by 2 bases; unmatched bases: 9. Per germline, CDR1 LGHDT and CDR2 YNNKEL (reference sequence). The CDR3, as DNA: TGTGCCAGCAGCAGAATACGGGGGGGAAACACAGATACGCAGTATTTT. Protein sequence: CASSRIRGGNTDTQYF.

This clone was seen just once. The chain has TRBV12-3 or TRBV12-4 and TRBJ1-2; possible D gene TRBD1, 5 bases. The CDR3 contains 13 residues. The ends were cut back, 8 bases at V and 4 bases at J, with 14 bases in the middle. This chain's CDR3 is CASANRSAYGYTF. In DNA form, the CDR3 reads TGTGCCAGCGCCAACAGGTCGGCCTATGGCTACACCTTC.

This clone was counted a single time. The gene calls are TRBV12-3 or TRBV12-4 and TRBJ2-7; TRBD1 might be the D (5 bases). The CDR3 runs 13 residues. V lost 5 bases and J 5 bases, leaving 13 bases between the germline ends. In DNA form, the CDR3 reads TGTGCCAGCAGTCCCCGACAGCGCCACGAGCAGTACGTC. This sequence encodes CASSPRQRHEQYV.

The rearrangement links TRBV5-6 to TRBJ2-7, with D perhaps matching TRBD2 (6 bases). Trimming pared 0 bases from V and 2 bases from J, leaving 9 bases between. Germline V gene data show CDR1 as SGHDT and CDR2 as YYEEEE. This CDR3 comprises 14 residues. The CDR3 is CASSLVGGAYEQYV. The DNA of the CDR3 is TGTGCCAGCAGCTTGGTGGGGGGTGCCTACGAGCAGTACGTC.

The CDR3 protein is CASSTRGGGHHYGYTF. CDR3 bases: TGTGCCAGCAGCACACGAGGGGGGGGGCACCACTATGGCTACACCTTC. The rearrangement uses TRBV5-6 and TRBJ1-2; the D gene is possibly TRBD1 (6 bases). The CDR3 is made up of 16 amino acids. Trimming shortened V by 4 bases and J by 3 bases, and 19 bases separated the two germline ends. Germline-derived CDR1 and CDR2 are SGHDT and YYEEEE.

This rearrangement joins TRBV3-1 (or the pseudogene TRBV3-2) to TRBJ1-1; D is unclear. V gave up 5 bases and J gave up 6 bases, with 16 bases separating them. CDR1 and CDR2 (germline): LGHDT, YNNKEL (reference sequence). The CDR3 loop spans 14 amino acids. In DNA form, the CDR3 reads TGTGCCAGCAGCGACAAAATCCCAACGGCTGAAGCTTTCTTT. It encodes CASSDKIPTAEAFF.

V and J are TRBV5-8 and TRBJ2-6; perhaps TRBD2 as D (6 bases). Between the trimmed V and J ends, which lost 4 bases and 0 bases, there was a span of 14 bases. The CDR3 covers 17 residues. The germline V gene has CDR1 SGHTS and CDR2 YDEGEE. CDR3 bases: TGTGCCAGCAGCCCAGCGCGGGGCTCCTCTGGGGCCAACGTCCTGACTTTC. Its translation: CASSPARGSSGANVLTF.

V and J are TRBV2 and TRBJ1-4, with 7 bases aligning to TRBD1. The CDR3 contains 16 residues. The ends lost 8 bases at V and 0 bases at J; junction bases unmatched: 9. Germline loops: CDR1 SNHLY, CDR2 FYNNEI. CDR3 coding DNA: TGTGCCAGCGAGAGGACAGGAACTGCAACTAATGAAAAACTGTTTTTT. It codes for CASERTGTATNEKLFF.

The chain uses TRBV5-1 and TRBJ2-1, with 7 bases lining up with TRBD1. CDR1 and CDR2 from the germline V gene are SGHRS and YFSETQ. CDR3 length: 16 residues. V shed 3 bases, J shed 0 bases, and the junction held 6 bases outside the gene matches. The CDR3 spells CASSWTPGGSYNEQFF. Written as DNA, the CDR3 is TGCGCCAGCAGCTGGACCCCAGGGGGCTCCTACAATGAGCAGTTCTTC.

The chain joins TRBV7-3 to TRBJ2-1; TRBD2 aligns across 8 bases. The CDR3 has 13 residues. CDR1 and CDR2 (germline): SGHTA, FQGTGA. V lost 0 bases and J lost 10; bases outside the gene matches: 2. The CDR3 here is CASSLTSGTEQFF. The CDR3 region has the DNA TGTGCCAGCAGCTTAACTAGCGGGACAGAGCAGTTCTTC.